This TCR beta chain comes out of a study of human T cells and chemical hapten exposure. The study used a library that attached unique molecular identifiers to individual cDNA molecules. TCRdb called the RACE reads again in MiXCR, with one record for every CDR3 protein. There are about 52,000 distinct CDR3 sequences in the sample; about 10% occur only once, and approximately 17% lies in the top ten. V lost 2 bases and J 3 bases, leaving 9 bases between the germline ends. The CDR3 has 14 residues. The V gene's germline CDR1 is SGHDT and CDR2 YYEEEE. This clonotype has a handful of counts. What it binds is not known. Study outcomes and limitations: It was expanded TCRs that formed significantly more large CDR3 similarity clusters than controls did.

Described time point: patch test 3, about 24 weeks after DPC sensitization. The sample's treatment: therapeutic diphenylcyclopropenone sensitization with weekly scalp DPC. Donors were 18 to 70-year-old alopecia patients suitable for DPC. Total RNA came from unfractionated whole blood. This specimen consisted of whole blood, obtained in connection with sensitization to the hapten diphenylcyclopropenone (DPC). The V gene is TRBV5-6, the J gene TRBJ2-1, with D tentatively TRBD1 (5 bases). The source is a woman in her forties with alopecia areata. Some clones in this sample may be carry-over from other donors' samples. The CDR3 reads CASSFRTNYNEQFF. DNA for the CDR3: TGTGCCAGCAGCTTTAGGACAAACTACAATGAGCAGTTCTTC. Together with reference TRBV5-6 and TRBJ2-1, the CDR3 gives the full variable domain: DAGVTQSPTHLIKTRGQQVTLRCSPKSGHDTVSWYQQALGQGPQFIFQYYEEEERQRGNFPDRFSGHQFPNYSSELNVNALLLGDSALYLCASSFRTNYNEQFFGPGTRLTVL.